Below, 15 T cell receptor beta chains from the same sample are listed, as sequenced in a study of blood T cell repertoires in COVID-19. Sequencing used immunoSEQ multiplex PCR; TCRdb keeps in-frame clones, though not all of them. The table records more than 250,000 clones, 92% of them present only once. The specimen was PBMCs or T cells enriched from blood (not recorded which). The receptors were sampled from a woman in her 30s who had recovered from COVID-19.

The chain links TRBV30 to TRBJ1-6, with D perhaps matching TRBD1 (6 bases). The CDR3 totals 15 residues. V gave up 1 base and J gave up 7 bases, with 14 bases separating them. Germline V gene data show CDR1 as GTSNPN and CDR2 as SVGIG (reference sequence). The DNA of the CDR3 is TGTGCCTGGAGTGGACAGGCCCCCTTCAATTCACCCCTCCACTTT. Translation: CAWSGQAPFNSPLHF.

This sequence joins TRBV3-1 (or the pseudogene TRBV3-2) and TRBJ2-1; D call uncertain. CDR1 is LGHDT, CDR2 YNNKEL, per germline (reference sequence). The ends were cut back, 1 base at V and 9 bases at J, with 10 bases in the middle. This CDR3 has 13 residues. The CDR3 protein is CASSQALSGEQFF. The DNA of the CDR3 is TGTGCCAGCAGCCAAGCGTTATCGGGTGAGCAGTTCTTC.

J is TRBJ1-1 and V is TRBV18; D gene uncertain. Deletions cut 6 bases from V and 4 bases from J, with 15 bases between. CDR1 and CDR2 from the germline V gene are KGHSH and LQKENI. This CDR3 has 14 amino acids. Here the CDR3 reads CASSERRVLTEAFF. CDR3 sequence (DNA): TGTGCCAGCTCGGAACGACGGGTACTCACTGAAGCTTTCTTT.

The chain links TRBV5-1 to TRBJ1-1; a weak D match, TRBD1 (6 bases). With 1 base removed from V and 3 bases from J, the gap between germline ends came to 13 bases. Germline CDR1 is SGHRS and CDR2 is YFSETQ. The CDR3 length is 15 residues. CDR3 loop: CASSLSTQGYTEAFF. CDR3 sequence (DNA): TGCGCCAGCAGCTTGAGTACGCAGGGGTACACTGAAGCTTTCTTT. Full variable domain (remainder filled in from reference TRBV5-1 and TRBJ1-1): KAGVTQTPRYLIKTRGQQVTLSCSPISGHRSVSWYQQTPGQGLQFLFEYFSETQRNKGNFPGRFSGRQFSNSRSEMNVSTLELGDSALYLCASSLSTQGYTEAFFGQGTRLTVV.

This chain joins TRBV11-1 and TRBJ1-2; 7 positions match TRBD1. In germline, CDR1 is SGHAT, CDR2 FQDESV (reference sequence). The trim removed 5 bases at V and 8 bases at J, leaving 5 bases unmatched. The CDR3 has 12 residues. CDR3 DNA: TGTGCCAGCAGCCTCACAGGGGTCGGCTACACCTTC. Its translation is CASSLTGVGYTF.

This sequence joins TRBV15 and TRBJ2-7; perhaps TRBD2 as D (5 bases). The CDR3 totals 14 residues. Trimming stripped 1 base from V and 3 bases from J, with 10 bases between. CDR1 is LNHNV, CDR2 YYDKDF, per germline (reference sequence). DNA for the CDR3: TGTGCCACCAGCAGAGGAGGGTCTTTCTACGAGCAGTACTTC. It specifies CATSRGGSFYEQYF.

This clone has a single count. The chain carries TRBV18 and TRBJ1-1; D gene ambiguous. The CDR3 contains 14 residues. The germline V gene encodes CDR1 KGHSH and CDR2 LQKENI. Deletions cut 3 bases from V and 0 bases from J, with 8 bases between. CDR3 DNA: TGTGCCAGCTCACCGGGGAGCATGAACACTGAAGCTTTCTTT. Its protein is CASSPGSMNTEAFF.

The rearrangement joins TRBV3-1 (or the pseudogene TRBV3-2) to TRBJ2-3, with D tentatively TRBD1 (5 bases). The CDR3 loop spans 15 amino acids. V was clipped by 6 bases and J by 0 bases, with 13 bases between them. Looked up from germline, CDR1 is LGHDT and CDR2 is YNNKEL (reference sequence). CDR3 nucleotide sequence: TGTGCCAGCAGATTTGACAGTTCTAGCACAGATACGCAGTATTTT. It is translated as CASRFDSSSTDTQYF.

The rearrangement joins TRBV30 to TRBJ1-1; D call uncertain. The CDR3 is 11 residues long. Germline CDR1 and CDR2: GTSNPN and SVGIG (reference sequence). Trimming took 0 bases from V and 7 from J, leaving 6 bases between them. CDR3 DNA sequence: TGTGCCTGGAGTGTAATCGGTGAAGCTTTCTTT. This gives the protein CAWSVIGEAFF.

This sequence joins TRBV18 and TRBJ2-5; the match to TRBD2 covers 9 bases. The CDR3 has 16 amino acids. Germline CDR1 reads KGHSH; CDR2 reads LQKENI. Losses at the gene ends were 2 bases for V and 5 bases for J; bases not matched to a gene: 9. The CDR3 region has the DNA TGTGCCAGCTCACCAGAGGAACTAGCGGGTTGGGAGACCCAGTACTTC. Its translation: CASSPEELAGWETQYF.

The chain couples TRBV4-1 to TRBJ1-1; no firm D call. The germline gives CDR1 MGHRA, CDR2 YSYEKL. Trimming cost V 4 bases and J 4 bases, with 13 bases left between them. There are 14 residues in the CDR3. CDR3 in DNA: TGCGCCAGCAGCCCCCGGGAAGGCTTCACTGAAGCTTTCTTT. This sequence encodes CASSPREGFTEAFF.

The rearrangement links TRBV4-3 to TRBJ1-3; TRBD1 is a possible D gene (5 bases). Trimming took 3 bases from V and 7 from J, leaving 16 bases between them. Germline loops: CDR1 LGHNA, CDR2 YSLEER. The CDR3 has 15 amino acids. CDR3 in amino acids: CASSQDNLLSNTIYF. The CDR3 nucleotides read TGCGCCAGCAGCCAGGACAATCTCCTTTCGAACACCATATATTTT.

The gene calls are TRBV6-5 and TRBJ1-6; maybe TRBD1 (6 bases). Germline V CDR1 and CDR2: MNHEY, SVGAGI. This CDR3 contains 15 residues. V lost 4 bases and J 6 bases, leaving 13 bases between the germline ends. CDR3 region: CASSSKTGANSPLHF. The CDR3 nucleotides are TGTGCCAGCAGTTCCAAGACAGGTGCTAATTCACCCCTCCACTTT.

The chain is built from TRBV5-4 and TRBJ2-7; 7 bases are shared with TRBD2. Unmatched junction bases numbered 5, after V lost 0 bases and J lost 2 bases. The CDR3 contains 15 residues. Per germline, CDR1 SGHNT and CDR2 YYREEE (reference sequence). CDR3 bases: TGTGCCAGCAGCTTGGCACCTAGCGGAACCTACGAGCAGTACTTC. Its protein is CASSLAPSGTYEQYF.

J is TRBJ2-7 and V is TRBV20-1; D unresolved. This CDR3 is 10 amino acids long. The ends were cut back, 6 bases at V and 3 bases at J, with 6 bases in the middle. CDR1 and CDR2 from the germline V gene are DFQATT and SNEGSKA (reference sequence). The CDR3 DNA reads TGCAGTGCCAGGTTCTACGAGCAGTACTTC. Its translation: CSARFYEQYF.